Shown below are 8 T cell receptor beta chains from a single sample sequenced in a study of cytomegalovirus exposure and HLA in healthy donors. The PCR employed 60 Vbeta primers together with 13 Jbeta primers. Here immunoSEQ multiplex PCR was the method, and the copy in TCRdb shows in-frame clones only, minus some. Its table lists some 180,000 clones. Source material: PBMCs. These receptor sequences come from a man aged 25 to 45 in good health and CMV-seronegative.

V usage is TRBV9 and J usage is TRBJ2-1; 8 bases align to TRBD2. CDR1 is SGDLS and CDR2 is YYNGEE in the germline V gene. After removal of 0 bases from V and 3 bases from J, the junction contained 5 bases not matched to a gene. This CDR3 has 16 residues. The DNA for the CDR3 is TGTGCCAGCAGCGTAGAGGGCACTAGCGGCTACAATGAGCAGTTCTTC. Its translation is CASSVEGTSGYNEQFF.

This chain joins TRBV4-3 and TRBJ1-1; D gene unclear. The CDR3 totals 14 residues. The V gene lost 0 bases and the J gene lost 2 bases, with 7 bases spanning the gap. Looked up from germline, CDR1 is LGHNA and CDR2 is YSLEER. Here the CDR3 reads CASSQEAANTEAFF. The CDR3 DNA sequence: TGCGCCAGCAGCCAAGAGGCTGCTAACACTGAAGCTTTCTTT.

The chain has TRBV18 and TRBJ2-7, with 13 bases matching TRBD2. The germline CDR1 and CDR2 sequences are KGHSH and LQKENI. The CDR3 spans 17 residues. V trimming: 6 bases; J trimming: 5 bases; junction bases outside the gene matches: 13. The CDR3 loop reads CASSPRLAGGTRDEQYF. In DNA, the CDR3 is TGTGCCAGCTCCCCAAGACTAGCGGGAGGAACCAGGGACGAGCAGTACTTC.

The V gene is TRBV18, the J gene TRBJ2-7, with a tentative D call TRBD2 (5 bases). The germline V and J ends were trimmed by 2 bases and 6 bases, with 17 bases remaining between them. The CDR3 is 15 amino acids. Germline V gene data show CDR1 as KGHSH and CDR2 as LQKENI. CDR3 nucleotide sequence: TGTGCCAGCTCACCAAGTACTAGGGTGGAAAGCGAGCAGTACTTC. Translation: CASSPSTRVESEQYF.

This chain connects TRBV9 to TRBJ2-2, with 11 bases that match TRBD2. This CDR3 has 17 residues. The germline gives CDR1 SGDLS, CDR2 YYNGEE. Trimming removed 4 bases from V and 5 bases from J; junction bases left unmatched: 10. CDR3 nucleotide sequence: TGTGCCAGCAGCATCTCCCTCCCTAGCGGGGGGACCGGGGAGCTGTTTTTT. This encodes CASSISLPSGGTGELFF.

This sequence joins TRBV18 and TRBJ1-6; tentative D call: TRBD1 (6 bases). Between the trimmed V and J ends, which lost 6 bases and 7 bases, there was a span of 19 bases. Germline V gene data show CDR1 as KGHSH and CDR2 as LQKENI. This CDR3 has 16 residues. The CDR3 DNA sequence: TGTGCCAGCTCCCTCCCGCCTGGACAGCCAAATTCACCCCTCCACTTT. The encoded protein is CASSLPPGQPNSPLHF.

The rearrangement uses TRBV7-9 and TRBJ2-3, with D possibly TRBD2 on 6 matching bases. The V end was cut by 1 base, the J end by 0 bases, with 14 bases between. CDR3 length: 17 residues. Germline V lookup: CDR1 SEHNR, CDR2 FQNEAQ (reference sequence). The chain's CDR3 is CASSLDGAGLSTDTQYF. CDR3 DNA sequence: TGTGCCAGCAGCTTAGACGGAGCGGGTCTAAGCACAGATACGCAGTATTTT.

The chain couples TRBV28 to TRBJ1-1; 7 bases align to TRBD1. Germline V gene sequence: CDR1 MDHEN, CDR2 SYDVKM. V lost 3 bases to trimming and J lost 6 bases; unmatched junction nucleotides: 7. The CDR3 runs to 14 residues. The CDR3 loop is CASSLRDSSAEAFF. CDR3 nucleotide sequence: TGTGCCAGCAGTTTGAGGGACAGTAGCGCTGAAGCTTTCTTT.